This is a list of T cell receptor beta chains from one sample in a study of T-cell reconstitution after alpha-beta-depleted transplantation in children. TCRdb redid the calling of the PCR reads with MiXCR, one entry per CDR3 protein. The sample shows 180,000 or so distinct CDR3 sequences, 6.3% of them seen only once. The input for sequencing was PBMCs, taken before TCRalphabeta/CD19-depleted stem cell transplant. The receptors were sampled from a girl less than two years old with combined immunodeficiency, due to receive a stem cell transplant. Both conserved end residues are part of each CDR3. The order of the fields is clone size, J gene, CDR3 length, V gene, D gene, CDR3 protein, CDR3 DNA. A D gene is named only where the DNA matches it firmly. Expanded clones get a size class; other rows say once, few or many, or leave the size out.

>many|TRBJ2-5|20|TRBV29-1|TRBD2
CSVDGGRLLAGGLVGETQYF
TGCAGCGTTGACGGAGGCAGACTACTAGCGGGAGGCCTGGTGGGGGAGACCCAGTACTTC
>many|TRBJ1-2|15|TRBV7-2|TRBD1
CASSYSAGTGWEYTF
TGTGCCAGCAGCTATAGTGCCGGGACAGGGTGGGAATACACCTTC
>many|TRBJ2-1|11|TRBV29-1|NA
CSVDIVYEQFF
TGCAGCGTTGATATCGTCTATGAGCAGTTCTTC
>few|TRBJ2-5|14|TRBV10-3|TRBD2
CAIAVAGEEETQYF
TGTGCCATCGCCGTTGCGGGGGAGGAAGAGACCCAGTACTTC
>many|TRBJ2-1|17|TRBV5-1|TRBD2
CASSFLVAGEIYNEQFF
TGCGCCAGCAGCTTCTTGGTAGCGGGGGAGATCTACAATGAGCAGTTCTTC
>many|TRBJ2-7|13|TRBV12-3/TRBV12-4|TRBD2
CASSLSGGYEQYF
TGTGCCAGCAGTCTCAGCGGGGGGTACGAGCAGTACTTC
>many|TRBJ2-6|13|TRBV12-3/TRBV12-4|NA
CASSYSGANVLTF
TGTGCCAGCAGTTACTCTGGGGCCAACGTCCTGACTTTC
>many|TRBJ1-5|15|TRBV28|NA
CASSSPETSNQPQHF
TGTGCCAGCAGTTCACCTGAAACAAGCAATCAGCCCCAGCATTTT
>NA|TRBJ2-5|13|TRBV12-3/TRBV12-4|NA
CASGGDPPETQYF
TGTGCCAGCGGGGGAGACCCCCCAGAGACCCAGTACTTC
>few|TRBJ2-1|14|TRBV27|TRBD1
CASIPGQTDNEQFF
TGTGCCAGCATTCCGGGACAGACGGACAATGAGCAGTTCTTC
>NA|TRBJ2-5|14|TRBV30|NA
CAWSVETEGGAQYF
TGTGCCTGGAGTGTCGAGACAGAAGGGGGGGCCCAGTACTTC
>many|TRBJ1-2|13|TRBV4-3|NA
CASSQEIHLGYTF
TGCGCCAGCAGCCAAGAAATTCACTTAGGCTACACCTTC
>many|TRBJ2-5|15|TRBV5-6|NA
CASSWDVGGTETQYF
TGTGCCAGCAGCTGGGATGTGGGTGGTACGGAGACCCAGTACTTC
>NA|TRBJ2-7|14|TRBV9|NA
CASSVLPGGNEQYF
TGTGCCAGCAGCGTACTCCCCGGCGGCAACGAGCAGTACTTC
>NA|TRBJ2-2|15|TRBV7-8|TRBD1
CASSLEQGITGELFF
TGTGCCAGCAGCTTAGAACAGGGGATCACCGGGGAGCTGTTTTTT
>NA|TRBJ1-2|14|TRBV21-1|NA
CASSNVLRVHGYTF
TGTGCCAGCAGCAATGTATTGAGGGTGCATGGCTACACCTTC
>few|TRBJ2-7|15|TRBV7-9|TRBD1
CASSFGTGLPYEQYF
TGTGCCAGCAGCTTCGGGACAGGGCTACCCTACGAGCAGTACTTC